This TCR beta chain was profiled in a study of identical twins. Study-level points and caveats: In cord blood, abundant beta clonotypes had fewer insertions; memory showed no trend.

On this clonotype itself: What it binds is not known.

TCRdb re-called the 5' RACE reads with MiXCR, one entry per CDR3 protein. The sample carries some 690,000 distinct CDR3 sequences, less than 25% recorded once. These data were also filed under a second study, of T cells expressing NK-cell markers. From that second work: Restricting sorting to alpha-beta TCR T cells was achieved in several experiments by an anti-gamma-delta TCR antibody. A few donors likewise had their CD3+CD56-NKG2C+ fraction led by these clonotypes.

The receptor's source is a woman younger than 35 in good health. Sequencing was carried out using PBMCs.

CDR3 amino acids: CASSLTTGLDTQYF. CDR3 nucleotide sequence: TGCGCCAGCAGCTTGACCACAGGGTTAGATACGCAGTATTTT. The chain is built from TRBV5-1 and TRBJ2-3, with a possible D match to TRBD1 (6 bases). This CDR3 spans 14 amino acids. Germline loops: CDR1 SGHRS, CDR2 YFSETQ. V was pared by 1 base and J by 5 bases, with 11 bases between.